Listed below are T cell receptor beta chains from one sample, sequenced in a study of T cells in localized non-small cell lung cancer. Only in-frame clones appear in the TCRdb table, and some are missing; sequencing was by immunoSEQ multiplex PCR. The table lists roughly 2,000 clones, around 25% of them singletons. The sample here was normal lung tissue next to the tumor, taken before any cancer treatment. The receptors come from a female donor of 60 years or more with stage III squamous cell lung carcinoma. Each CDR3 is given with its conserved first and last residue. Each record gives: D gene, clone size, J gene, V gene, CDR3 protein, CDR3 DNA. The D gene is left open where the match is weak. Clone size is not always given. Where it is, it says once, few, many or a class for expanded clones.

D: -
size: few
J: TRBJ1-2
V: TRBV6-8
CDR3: CASSYSLSNYGYTF
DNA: TGTGCCAGCAGTTACTCGTTGTCCAACTATGGCTACACCTTC

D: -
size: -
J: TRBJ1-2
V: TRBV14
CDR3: CASSPGTSNYGYTF
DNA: TGTGCCAGCAGCCCGGGGACGTCTAACTATGGCTACACCTTC

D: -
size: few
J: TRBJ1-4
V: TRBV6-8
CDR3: CASRSGEGANEKLFF
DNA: TGTGCCAGCAGGAGTGGGGAAGGCGCTAATGAAAAACTGTTTTTT

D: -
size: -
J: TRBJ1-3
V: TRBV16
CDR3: CASSQFRLGGGGNTIYF
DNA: TGTGCCAGCAGCCAATTTCGACTTGGGGGAGGCGGAAACACCATATATTTT

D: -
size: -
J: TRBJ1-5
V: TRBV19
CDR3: CASSPRGWDQPQHF
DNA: TGTGCCAGTAGTCCTCGGGGTTGGGATCAGCCCCAGCATTTT

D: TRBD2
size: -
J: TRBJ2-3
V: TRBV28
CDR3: CASSPVGGRGGDTQYF
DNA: TGTGCCAGCAGTCCGGTCGGCGGGAGAGGAGGAGATACGCAGTATTTT

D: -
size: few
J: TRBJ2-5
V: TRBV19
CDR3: CASSIAGETQYF
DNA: TGTGCCAGTAGTATAGCAGGAGAGACCCAGTACTTC

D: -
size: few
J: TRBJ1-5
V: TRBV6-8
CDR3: CASSYSAGNQPQHF
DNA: TGTGCCAGCAGTTACTCGGCAGGGAATCAGCCCCAGCATTTT

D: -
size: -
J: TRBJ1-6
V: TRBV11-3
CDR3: CASSLGPTGRVGSPLHF
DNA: TGTGCCAGCAGCTTGGGCCCCACAGGGAGGGTAGGATCACCCCTCCACTTT

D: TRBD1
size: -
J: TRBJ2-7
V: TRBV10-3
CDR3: CAISELRDRGIDEQYF
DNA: TGTGCCATCAGTGAGCTGAGGGACAGGGGGATCGACGAGCAGTACTTC

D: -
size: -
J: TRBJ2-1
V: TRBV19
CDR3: CASSTSDSIFNEQFF
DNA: TGTGCCAGTAGTACTAGCGACTCGATCTTCAATGAGCAGTTCTTC

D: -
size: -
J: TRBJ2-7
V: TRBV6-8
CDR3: CASSYSTGHHEQYF
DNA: TGTGCCAGCAGTTACTCGACGGGACACCACGAGCAGTACTTC

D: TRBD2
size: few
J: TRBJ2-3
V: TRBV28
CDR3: CASRLTSGRTDTQYF
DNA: TGTGCCAGCAGGCTCACTAGCGGGAGAACAGATACGCAGTATTTT

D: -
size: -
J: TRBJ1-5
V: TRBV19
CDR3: CASSTSTGARQPQHF
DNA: TGTGCCAGTAGCACATCAACGGGGGCTCGTCAGCCCCAGCATTTT

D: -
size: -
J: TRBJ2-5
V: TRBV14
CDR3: CASSLLARKGETQYF
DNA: TGTGCCAGCAGCCTCTTAGCGAGGAAGGGAGAGACCCAGTACTTC

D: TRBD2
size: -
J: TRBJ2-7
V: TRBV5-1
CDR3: CASSPTSGGVFGNEQYF
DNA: TGCGCCAGCAGCCCGACTAGCGGGGGCGTATTCGGGAACGAGCAGTACTTC

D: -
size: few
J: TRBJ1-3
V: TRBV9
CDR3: CASSVGSGAGSGNTIYF
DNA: TGTGCCAGCAGCGTAGGTAGTGGGGCCGGATCTGGAAACACCATATATTTT

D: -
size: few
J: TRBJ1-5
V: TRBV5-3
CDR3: CARSLEGRAHQPQHF
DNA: TGTGCCAGAAGCTTGGAGGGTAGGGCCCATCAGCCCCAGCATTTT

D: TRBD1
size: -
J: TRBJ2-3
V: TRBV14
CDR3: CASSQGTGDYTQYF
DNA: TGTGCCAGCAGCCAAGGGACAGGGGATTATACGCAGTATTTT

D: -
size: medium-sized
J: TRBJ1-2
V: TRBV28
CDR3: CASSLWATNYGYTF
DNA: TGTGCCAGCAGTTTATGGGCGACTAACTATGGCTACACCTTC

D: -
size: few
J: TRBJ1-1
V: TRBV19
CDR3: CASSMLHTEAFF
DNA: TGTGCCAGTAGTATGCTGCACACTGAAGCTTTCTTT